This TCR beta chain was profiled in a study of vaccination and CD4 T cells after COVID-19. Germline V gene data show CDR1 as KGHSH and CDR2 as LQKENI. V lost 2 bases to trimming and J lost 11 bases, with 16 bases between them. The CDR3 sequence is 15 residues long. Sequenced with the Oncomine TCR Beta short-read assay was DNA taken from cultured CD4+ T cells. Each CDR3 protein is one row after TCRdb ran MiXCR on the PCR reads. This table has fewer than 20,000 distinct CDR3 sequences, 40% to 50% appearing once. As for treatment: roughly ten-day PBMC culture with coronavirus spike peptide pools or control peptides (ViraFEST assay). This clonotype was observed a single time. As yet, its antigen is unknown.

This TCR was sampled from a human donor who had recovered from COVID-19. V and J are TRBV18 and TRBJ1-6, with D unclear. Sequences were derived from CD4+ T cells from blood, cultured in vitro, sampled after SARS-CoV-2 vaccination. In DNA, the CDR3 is TGTGCCAGCTCACCAGAGGACGGTGGTAGGGCACCCCTCCACTTT. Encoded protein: CASSPEDGGRAPLHF.